This T cell receptor beta chain was retrieved from a study of response to subunit inactivated influenza vaccine. Regarding the study as a whole: It was the authors' suggestion that each seasonal influenza vaccination recruits few new T cells.

TCRdb ran MiXCR on the RT-PCR reads and lists one entry per CDR3 protein. Of about 780,000 distinct CDR3 sequences listed, around 20% are singletons. As to this clonotype: What it binds is not known.

This CDR3 contains 16 residues. Per germline, CDR1 SGHDT and CDR2 YYEEEE. The V and J ends lost 1 base and 5 bases respectively, with 18 bases between them. This sequence joins TRBV5-6 and TRBJ2-5; D perhaps matches TRBD1 (6 bases). The clonotype comes from a man aged 50-59 years who received an inactivated influenza vaccine. This material consisted of PBMCs from blood, taken about 5 days after vaccination. As DNA, the CDR3 is TGTGCCAGCAGCTTGTCCCCCCAACGTAGGGGGGAGACCCAGTACTTC. Residues: CASSLSPQRRGETQYF. The full variable domain, rest sourced from reference TRBV5-6 and TRBJ2-5, is DAGVTQSPTHLIKTRGQQVTLRCSPKSGHDTVSWYQQALGQGPQFIFQYYEEEERQRGNFPDRFSGHQFPNYSSELNVNALLLGDSALYLCASSLSPQRRGETQYFGPGTRLLVL.